Shown below are 9 T cell receptor beta chains from a single sample sequenced in a study of cytomegalovirus exposure and HLA in healthy donors. PCR was performed using 60 Vbeta and 13 Jbeta primers. Using immunoSEQ multiplex PCR, the repertoire was profiled, and TCRdb retains in-frame clones only, with some absent. The table has roughly 120,000 clones, about 76% seen once; the top ten hold roughly 13%. Sequences were obtained from PBMCs. Receptors originate from an older woman in good health and CMV-seropositive.

The CDR3: CSVGRAGGYKNTEAFF. The CDR3 region has the DNA TGCAGCGTTGGTAGGGCAGGGGGGTATAAGAACACTGAAGCTTTCTTT. The chain recombines TRBV29-1 with TRBJ1-1; TRBD1 matches 7 bases. The CDR3 covers 16 residues. V shed 4 bases, J shed 1 base, and the junction held 12 bases outside the gene matches. Germline CDR1 reads SQVTM; CDR2 reads ANQGSEA.

This rearrangement joins TRBV7-9 to TRBJ1-1; 10 nucleotides agree with TRBD1. Germline CDR1 and CDR2: SEHNR and FQNEAQ (reference sequence). V trimming: 5 bases; J trimming: 0 bases; junction bases outside the gene matches: 6. The CDR3 has 16 amino acids. In nucleotides, the CDR3 is TGTGCCAGCAGCCCGCGACAGGGGGCTTTGAACACTGAAGCTTTCTTT. Encoded protein: CASSPRQGALNTEAFF.

This clone was counted between two and nine times. The gene calls are TRBV2 and TRBJ2-7, with TRBD1 matching over 9 bases. The trim removed 4 bases at V and 8 bases at J, leaving 3 bases unmatched. The germline V gene encodes CDR1 SNHLY and CDR2 FYNNEI. This CDR3 contains 12 residues. The CDR3 protein is CASSGTGEKQYF. In DNA form, the CDR3 reads TGTGCCAGCAGTGGGACAGGGGAAAAGCAGTACTTC.

The J gene is TRBJ1-1, the V gene TRBV27; tentatively, D is TRBD1 (5 bases). The V and J ends lost 2 bases and 6 bases respectively, with 10 bases between them. The CDR3 is 13 residues long. Germline loops: CDR1 MNHEY, CDR2 SMNVEV (reference sequence). DNA of the CDR3: TGTGCCAGCAGTTTAATGGGGGAGGCTGAAGCTTTCTTT. Amino acid sequence: CASSLMGEAEAFF.

The chain is built from TRBV5-4 and TRBJ2-5, with D possibly TRBD1 on 6 matching bases. CDR3 length: 14 residues. Germline V gene data show CDR1 as SGHNT and CDR2 as YYREEE (reference sequence). The V gene lost 3 bases and the J gene lost 7 bases, with 16 bases spanning the gap. The CDR3 sequence: CASSSGRQDGTQYF. The CDR3 DNA follows: TGTGCCAGCAGCTCCGGACGACAGGATGGGACCCAGTACTTC. The full variable domain, its missing parts supplied by reference TRBV5-4 and TRBJ2-5, is ETGVTQSPTHLIKTRGQQVTLRCSSQSGHNTVSWYQQALGQGPQFIFQYYREEENGRGNFPPRFSGLQFPNYSSELNVNALELDDSALYLCASSSGRQDGTQYFGPGTRLLVL.

The V and J genes are TRBV5-4 and TRBJ2-6; no clear D gene. The CDR3 covers 16 residues. CDR1 and CDR2 (germline): SGHNT, YYREEE (reference sequence). V lost 5 bases and J lost 0, with 12 bases in between. The CDR3 sequence is CASRTGGDSGANVLTF. The CDR3 DNA sequence: TGTGCCAGCAGAACCGGCGGAGACTCTGGGGCCAACGTCCTGACTTTC.

CDR3 DNA sequence: TGTGCCAGCACCCCGGGGTGGGTCACAGATACGCAGTATTTT. Encoded protein: CASTPGWVTDTQYF. The chain links TRBV2 to TRBJ2-3, with a possible D match to TRBD2 (5 bases). Germline V gene sequence: CDR1 SNHLY, CDR2 FYNNEI. This CDR3 spans 14 amino acids. The ends were cut back, 7 bases at V and 2 bases at J, with 13 bases in the middle.

V usage is TRBV5-6 and J usage is TRBJ2-5; 9 bases fit TRBD2. After removal of 4 bases from V and 4 bases from J, the junction contained 8 bases not matched to a gene. Germline lookup yields CDR1 SGHDT and CDR2 YYEEEE. The length of the CDR3 is 15 residues. The DNA for the CDR3 is TGTGCCAGCAGCCGAGGCGGGAGGGCGAGAGAGACCCAGTACTTC. This encodes CASSRGGRARETQYF.

The V gene is TRBV5-6, the J gene TRBJ1-1, with D possibly TRBD1 on 5 matching bases. V lost 4 bases, J lost 6 bases, and 13 bases lay in between. The CDR3 runs 13 residues. CDR1 is SGHDT, CDR2 YYEEEE, per germline. The CDR3 coding sequence is TGTGCCAGCAGCCTAGCGGGGGGACCTGAAGCTTTCTTT. This sequence encodes CASSLAGGPEAFF.